This TCR beta chain was identified in a study of Tregs in tolerant kidney transplant recipients. General study findings and limits: Activated donor B cell expansion appeared to reveal the most relevant donor-specific TCRbeta repertoire.

Unstimulated regulatory T cells (CD4+CD25+CD127-), CD4+CD25- non-regulatory cells, CD4 and CD8 cells were FACS-sorted from thawed PBMCs. As concerns this clone: Its antigen is not known.

Assay used: immunoSEQ multiplex PCR; TCRdb lists only in-frame clones, some missing. The table records roughly 120,000 clones, 85% to 95% of them present only once. What was sequenced was CD4+ T cells from blood. The clonotype originates from a human donor in good health.

The CDR3 coding sequence is TGTGCCAGCAGCTTGACACAGGGCTTGTCTTCTGAAGCTTTCTTT. This codes for CASSLTQGLSSEAFF. V is TRBV7-9 and J is TRBJ1-1, with TRBD1 as a possible D gene (6 bases). CDR3 length equals 15 residues. V shed 3 bases and J shed 6 bases, with 17 bases lying between them. Germline V gene lookup returns CDR1 SEHNR and CDR2 FQNEAQ (reference sequence).